This TCR beta chain was identified in a study of beta chain features in type 1 diabetes. Study-level points and caveats: Type 1 diabetes patients had fewer VDJ junction insertions and more deletions.

The germline V and J ends were trimmed by 4 bases and 4 bases, with 13 bases remaining between them. Germline V lookup: CDR1 SEHNR, CDR2 FQNEAQ (reference sequence). This CDR3 region has 14 residues. Only a few counts were recorded for this clone. Antigen specificity is unknown. As every portion of the isolated RNA was reverse transcribed, the sequencing read expressed TCRB transcripts. Data came from immunoSEQ multiplex PCR; TCRdb stores just in-frame clones and leaves some out. The sample shows 330,000 or so clones, less than 15% of them seen only once. The chain uses TRBV7-9 and TRBJ1-1, with D perhaps TRBD1 (6 bases). The material sequenced was central memory CD4+ T cells from blood. This TCR was recovered from a young man in good health. The CDR3, as DNA: TGTGCCAGCAGCTCCGGGACACGGGCCACTGAAGCTTTCTTT. Encoded protein: CASSSGTRATEAFF.